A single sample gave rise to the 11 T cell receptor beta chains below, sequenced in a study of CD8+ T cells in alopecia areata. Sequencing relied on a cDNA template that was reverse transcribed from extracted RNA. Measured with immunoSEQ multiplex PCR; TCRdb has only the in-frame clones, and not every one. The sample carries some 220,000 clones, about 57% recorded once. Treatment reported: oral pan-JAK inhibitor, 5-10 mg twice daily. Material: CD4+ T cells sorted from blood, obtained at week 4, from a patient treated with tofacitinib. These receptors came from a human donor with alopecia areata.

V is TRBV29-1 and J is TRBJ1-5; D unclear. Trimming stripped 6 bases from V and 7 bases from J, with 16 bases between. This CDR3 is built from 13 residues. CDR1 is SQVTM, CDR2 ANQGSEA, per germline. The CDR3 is CSVSLGVGQPQHF. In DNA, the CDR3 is TGCAGCGTATCACTTGGGGTTGGGCAGCCCCAGCATTTT.

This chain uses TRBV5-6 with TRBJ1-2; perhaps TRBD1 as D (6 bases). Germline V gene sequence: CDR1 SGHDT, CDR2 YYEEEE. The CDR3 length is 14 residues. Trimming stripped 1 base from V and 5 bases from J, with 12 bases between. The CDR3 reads CASSLSQGFYGYTF. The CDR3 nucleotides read TGTGCCAGCAGCTTGAGTCAGGGGTTTTATGGCTACACCTTC.

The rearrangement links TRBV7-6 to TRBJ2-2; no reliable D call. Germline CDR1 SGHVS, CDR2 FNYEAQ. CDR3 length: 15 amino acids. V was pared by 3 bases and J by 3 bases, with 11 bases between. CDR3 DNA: TGTGCCAGCAGCTTGGAGTTTGGTGACACCGGGGAGCTGTTTTTT. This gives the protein CASSLEFGDTGELFF.

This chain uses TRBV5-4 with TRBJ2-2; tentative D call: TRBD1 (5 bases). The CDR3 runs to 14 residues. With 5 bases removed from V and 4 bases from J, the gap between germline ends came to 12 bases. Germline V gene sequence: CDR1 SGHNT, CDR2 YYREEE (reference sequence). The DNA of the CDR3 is TGTGCCAGCAGTAGCAGGGTTAGCACCGGGGAGCTGTTTTTT. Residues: CASSSRVSTGELFF. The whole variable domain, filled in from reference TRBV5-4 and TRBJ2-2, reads ETGVTQSPTHLIKTRGQQVTLRCSSQSGHNTVSWYQQALGQGPQFIFQYYREEENGRGNFPPRFSGLQFPNYSSELNVNALELDDSALYLCASSSRVSTGELFFGEGSRLTVL.

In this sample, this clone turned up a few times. The CDR3 DNA follows: TGTGCCTGGAGTGTACTGGCAGGGATCTCCCAAGAGACCCAGTACTTC. Encoded protein: CAWSVLAGISQETQYF. V is TRBV30 and J is TRBJ2-5; D perhaps matches TRBD1 (5 bases). CDR1 is GTSNPN and CDR2 is SVGIG in the germline V gene (reference sequence). V lost 0 bases and J lost 1, with 15 bases in between. The CDR3 runs to 16 residues.

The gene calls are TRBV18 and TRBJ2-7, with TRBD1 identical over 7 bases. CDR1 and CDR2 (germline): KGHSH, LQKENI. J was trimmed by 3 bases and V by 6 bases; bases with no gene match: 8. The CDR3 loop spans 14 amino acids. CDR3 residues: CASSREGQFYEQYF. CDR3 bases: TGTGCCAGCTCTCGAGAGGGACAGTTCTACGAGCAGTACTTC.

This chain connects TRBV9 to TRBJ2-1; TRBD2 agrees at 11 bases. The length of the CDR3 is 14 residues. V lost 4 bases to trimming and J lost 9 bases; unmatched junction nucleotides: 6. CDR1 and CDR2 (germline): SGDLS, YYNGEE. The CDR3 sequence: CASSTTSGVGEQFF. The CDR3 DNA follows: TGTGCCAGCAGCACGACTAGCGGGGTAGGTGAGCAGTTCTTC.

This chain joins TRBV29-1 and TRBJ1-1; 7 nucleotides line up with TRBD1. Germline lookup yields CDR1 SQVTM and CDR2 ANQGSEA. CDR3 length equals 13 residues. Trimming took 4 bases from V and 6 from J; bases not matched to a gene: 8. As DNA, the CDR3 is TGCAGCGTTGGAGAGACAGGGACAGCTGAAGCTTTCTTT. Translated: CSVGETGTAEAFF. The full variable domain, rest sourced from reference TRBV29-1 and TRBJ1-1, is SAVISQKPSRDICQRGTSLTIQCQVDSQVTMMFWYRQQPGQSLTLIATANQGSEATYESGFVIDKFPISRPNLTFSTLTVSNMSPEDSSIYLCSVGETGTAEAFFGQGTRLTVV.

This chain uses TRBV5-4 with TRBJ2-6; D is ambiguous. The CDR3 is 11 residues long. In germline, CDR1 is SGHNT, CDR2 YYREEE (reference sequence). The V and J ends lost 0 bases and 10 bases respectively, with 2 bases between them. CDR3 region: CASSLVNVLTF. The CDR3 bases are TGTGCCAGCAGCTTGGTGAACGTCCTGACTTTC.

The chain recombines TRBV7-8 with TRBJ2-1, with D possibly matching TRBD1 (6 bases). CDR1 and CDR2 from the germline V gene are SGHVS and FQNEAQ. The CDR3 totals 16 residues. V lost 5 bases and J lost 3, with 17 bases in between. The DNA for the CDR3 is TGTGCCAGCAGCGCGAGCTGGGACATGAACTACAATGAGCAGTTCTTC. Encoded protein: CASSASWDMNYNEQFF.

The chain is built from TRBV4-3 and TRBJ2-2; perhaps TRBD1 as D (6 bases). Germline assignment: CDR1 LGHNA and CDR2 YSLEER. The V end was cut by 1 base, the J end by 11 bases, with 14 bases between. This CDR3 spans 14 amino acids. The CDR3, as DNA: TGCGCCAGCAGCCAAGGTTACAGGGCGAATGAGCTGTTTTTT. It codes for CASSQGYRANELFF.